This T cell receptor beta chain stems from a study of blood T cell repertoires in COVID-19. The CDR3 covers 13 residues. Germline CDR1 and CDR2: SGHNT and YYREEE (reference sequence). Only in-frame clones appear in the TCRdb table, and some are missing; sequencing was by immunoSEQ multiplex PCR. The sample contains about 190,000 clones, around 84% of which appear only once. The chain recombines TRBV5-4 with TRBJ1-1; D gene uncertain. This clonotype was sampled from a man aged 25-45 years with active or convalescent COVID-19. Sequencing was performed on peripheral blood. The CDR3 coding sequence is TGTGCGTTCGTAAGGGAAAGGAGGACTGAAGCTTTCTTT. Translating it yields CAFVRERRTEAFF.